This TCR beta chain came from a study of type 1 regulatory T cells. About the study: T-allo10 is an in vitro-generated, Tr1-enriched CD4 T cell product specific for alloantigen. Regarding the study as a whole: Compared with non-Tr1 cells, Tr1 cells showed a narrower TCR repertoire.

Per germline, CDR1 SEHNR and CDR2 FQNEAQ (reference sequence). The CDR3 covers 13 residues. The V end was cut by 1 base, the J end by 10 bases, with 13 bases between. TCRdb reprocessed the reads with MiXCR, giving one entry per CDR3 protein. This table has more than 60,000 distinct CDR3 sequences, 62% appearing once. This clonotype was seen a single time. Its target is not known. This chain joins TRBV7-9 and TRBJ1-2, with D tentatively TRBD1 (6 bases). Sequencing used cultured non-Tr1 T cells, either the whole culture or a sorted T cell fraction (not recorded which). The receptor was isolated from a human donor in good health. The CDR3 protein is CASSLVAGDDYTF. In nucleotides, the CDR3 is TGTGCCAGCAGCTTAGTAGCAGGGGACGACTACACCTTC.